Each of the 21 T cell receptor beta chains below was sequenced from the same sample in a study of cytomegalovirus exposure and HLA in healthy donors. Both 60 Vbeta primers and 13 Jbeta primers went into the PCR. The assay was immunoSEQ multiplex PCR, and TCRdb's table has in-frame clones only and misses some. Altogether 130,000 to 150,000 clones are present, about 74% being singletons, with the ten largest covering roughly 1.6%. The sample taken for sequencing was PBMCs. The receptors shown here come from a woman in her thirties or forties in good health and CMV-seronegative.

The rearrangement joins TRBV27 to TRBJ1-1; D may be TRBD1 (5 bases). The germline V gene encodes CDR1 MNHEY and CDR2 SMNVEV (reference sequence). The CDR3 has 14 amino acids. V lost 8 bases to trimming and J lost 1 base, with 14 bases between them. The CDR3 region has the DNA TGTGCCAGCCAGGGTTTCCTCCGGAACACTGAAGCTTTCTTT. It yields the protein CASQGFLRNTEAFF.

Here the CDR3 reads CASSLPGGAETEAFF. In DNA form, the CDR3 reads TGTGCCAGCAGCTTACCCGGGGGGGCAGAGACTGAAGCTTTCTTT. The J gene is TRBJ1-1, the V gene TRBV5-4; a possible D gene is TRBD1 (6 bases). V dropped 2 bases and J dropped 5 bases, with 16 bases sitting between them. CDR3 length equals 15 residues. The V gene's germline CDR1 is SGHNT and CDR2 YYREEE (reference sequence).

The V call is TRBV6-1, the J call TRBJ2-7; a weak D match, TRBD1 (6 bases). This CDR3 comprises 14 residues. The V gene's germline CDR1 is MNHNS and CDR2 SASEGT. V dropped 4 bases and J dropped 6 bases, with 16 bases sitting between them. The DNA for the CDR3 is TGTGCCAGCAGTGTGAGGGGGAGATGGATCGAGCAGTACTTC. This sequence encodes CASSVRGRWIEQYF.

The rearrangement links TRBV19 to TRBJ2-2; possible D gene TRBD1, 5 bases. The V gene lost 6 bases and the J gene lost 0 bases, with 14 bases spanning the gap. There are 16 residues in the CDR3. The germline V gene encodes CDR1 LNHDA and CDR2 SQIVND (reference sequence). In nucleotides, the CDR3 is TGTGCCAGTAGCCCCCTTGACAGTCCGAACACCGGGGAGCTGTTTTTT. It encodes CASSPLDSPNTGELFF.

The chain links TRBV7-8 to TRBJ2-1; TRBD2 matches at 9 bases. This CDR3 spans 16 amino acids. CDR1 and CDR2 from the germline V gene are SGHVS and FQNEAQ. J was trimmed by 5 bases and V by 2 bases; bases with no gene match: 7. The CDR3 sequence is CASSLWERGENNEQFF. DNA for the CDR3: TGTGCCAGCAGCTTATGGGAGCGGGGGGAGAACAATGAGCAGTTCTTC.

This chain joins TRBV5-1 and TRBJ2-2; 7 bases align to TRBD1. Trimming at V came to 1 base and at J to 1 base, leaving 4 bases not matched to a gene. The CDR3 loop spans 16 amino acids. CDR1 and CDR2 (germline): SGHRS, YFSETQ. The CDR3 bases are TGCGCCAGCAGCTTGATACCAGGGGGGAACACCGGGGAGCTGTTTTTT. Protein: CASSLIPGGNTGELFF.

CDR3 amino acids: CASSRRDSSMSYTF. The CDR3 region has the DNA TGTGCCAGCAGCCGAAGGGACAGCTCTATGAGCTACACCTTC. The genes are TRBV5-6 and TRBJ1-2; 7 nucleotides agree with TRBD1. Germline V lookup: CDR1 SGHDT, CDR2 YYEEEE. The CDR3 consists of 14 residues. Unmatched junction bases numbered 12, after V lost 4 bases and J lost 9 bases. The full variable domain, completed using reference TRBV5-6 and TRBJ1-2, is DAGVTQSPTHLIKTRGQQVTLRCSPKSGHDTVSWYQQALGQGPQFIFQYYEEEERQRGNFPDRFSGHQFPNYSSELNVNALLLGDSALYLCASSRRDSSMSYTFGSGTRLTVV.

This clone was observed once. V gene TRBV6-6 combines with J gene TRBJ2-7; D is ambiguous. The V gene's germline CDR1 is MNHNY and CDR2 SVGAGI (reference sequence). The CDR3 has 11 residues. With 4 bases removed from V and 3 bases from J, the gap between germline ends came to 4 bases. CDR3 bases: TGTGCCAGCAGTTTTAACTACGAGCAGTACTTC. It encodes CASSFNYEQYF.

V and J are TRBV6-4 and TRBJ1-1; 7 bases line up with TRBD1. V gave up 7 bases and J gave up 0 bases; unmatched junction bases: 2. Germline V gene data show CDR1 as MRHNA and CDR2 as SNTAGT. This CDR3 spans 13 amino acids. CDR3 amino acids: CASTGGLNTEAFF. The CDR3, as DNA: TGTGCCAGCACAGGGGGTCTGAACACTGAAGCTTTCTTT.

The chain carries TRBV6-6 and TRBJ1-5; tentative D call: TRBD1 (6 bases). Germline V gives CDR1 MNHNY, CDR2 SVGAGI (reference sequence). Trimming took off 0 bases at V and 7 bases at J, with 13 bases between the two ends. The CDR3 runs to 15 residues. CDR3 DNA sequence: TGTGCCAGCAGTTACTCATCACAGGGCGGACAGCCCCAGCATTTT. Translation: CASSYSSQGGQPQHF.

The rearrangement uses TRBV7-8 and TRBJ2-5; TRBD2 agrees at 13 bases. This CDR3 is built from 16 residues. Germline trimming cut 5 bases from V and 3 bases from J; bases unmatched to any gene: 6. Germline V gene lookup returns CDR1 SGHVS and CDR2 FQNEAQ. The CDR3 protein is CASSPKGTSGEETQYF. CDR3 nucleotide sequence: TGTGCCAGCAGCCCAAAGGGGACTAGCGGGGAAGAGACCCAGTACTTC.

The gene calls are TRBV7-2 and TRBJ2-7, with 8 bases lining up with TRBD1. The length of the CDR3 is 14 residues. Germline V gene data show CDR1 as SGHTA and CDR2 as FQGNSA. Germline trimming cut 3 bases from V and 6 bases from J; bases unmatched to any gene: 7. The CDR3 here is CASSLGTGGVEQYF. CDR3 coding DNA: TGTGCCAGCAGCTTGGGGACAGGAGGGGTCGAGCAGTACTTC.

The genes are TRBV2 and TRBJ1-4, with D uncertain. Germline-derived CDR1 and CDR2 are SNHLY and FYNNEI. Trimming shortened V by 6 bases and J by 10 bases, and 18 bases separated the two germline ends. There are 14 residues in the CDR3. The CDR3 is CASRKASREGKLFF. CDR3 bases: TGTGCCAGCAGAAAGGCCTCGAGGGAGGGAAAACTGTTTTTT.

This chain links TRBV5-1 with TRBJ1-2, with 9 nucleotides matching TRBD1. V shed 0 bases and J 6 bases; nucleotides not matched to a gene: 3. Germline values: CDR1 SGHRS, CDR2 YFSETQ. The CDR3 length is 14 residues. The CDR3, as DNA: TGCGCCAGCAGCTTGGAGGACAGGGGACATGGCTACACCTTC. Its protein product is CASSLEDRGHGYTF.

The chain is built from TRBV19 and TRBJ2-7, with 10 nucleotides matching TRBD2. The germline V gene encodes CDR1 LNHDA and CDR2 SQIVND (reference sequence). The CDR3 consists of 15 residues. V was clipped by 5 bases and J by 2 bases; unmatched bases: 6. Here the CDR3 DNA reads TGTGCCAGTAGTTCCGGGACTAGCGAGACCTACGAGCAGTACTTC. Residues: CASSSGTSETYEQYF.

The genes are TRBV27 and TRBJ1-2; a weak D match, TRBD1 (5 bases). In germline, CDR1 is MNHEY, CDR2 SMNVEV (reference sequence). The CDR3 runs 13 residues. The V gene lost 4 bases and the J gene lost 12 bases, with 18 bases spanning the gap. The CDR3 nucleotides are TGTGCCAGCAGTTCCCCGGGACTTTATCGACACACCTTC. Its protein product is CASSSPGLYRHTF.

A single count supports this clone. The chain couples TRBV7-9 to TRBJ2-7, with TRBD1 matching over 7 bases. This CDR3 is 14 amino acids long. V shed 5 bases and J 1 base; nucleotides not matched to a gene: 5. CDR1 and CDR2 (germline): SEHNR, FQNEAQ (reference sequence). The CDR3 here is CASSLDRASYEQYF. The CDR3 bases are TGTGCCAGCAGCCTAGACAGGGCATCCTACGAGCAGTACTTC.

This clone was seen just once. The chain recombines TRBV18 with TRBJ2-7; possible D gene TRBD2, 6 bases. CDR3 size: 15 residues. Germline-derived CDR1 and CDR2 are KGHSH and LQKENI. The V gene lost 3 bases and the J gene lost 7 bases, with 19 bases spanning the gap. The CDR3 reads CASSPAGRRGWEQYF. CDR3 in DNA: TGTGCCAGCTCACCCGCGGGACGGAGAGGATGGGAGCAGTACTTC.

The V and J genes are TRBV5-4 and TRBJ2-5, with 8 bases lining up with TRBD1. The germline V gene encodes CDR1 SGHNT and CDR2 YYREEE (reference sequence). The CDR3 totals 16 residues. Losses at the gene ends were 4 bases for V and 2 bases for J; bases not matched to a gene: 10. The CDR3 spells CASSKGLDRAQETQYF. The CDR3 DNA sequence: TGTGCCAGCAGCAAAGGACTGGACAGGGCACAAGAGACCCAGTACTTC. Full variable domain (outside the CDR3, taken from reference TRBV5-4 and TRBJ2-5): ETGVTQSPTHLIKTRGQQVTLRCSSQSGHNTVSWYQQALGQGPQFIFQYYREEENGRGNFPPRFSGLQFPNYSSELNVNALELDDSALYLCASSKGLDRAQETQYFGPGTRLLVL.

This chain links TRBV6-1 with TRBJ1-5; D gene ambiguous. From germline, CDR1 is MNHNS and CDR2 SASEGT. Between the trimmed V and J ends, which lost 6 bases and 11 bases, there was a span of 17 bases. This CDR3 contains 13 residues. CDR3 region: CASSQNLPKSQHF. The CDR3 nucleotides read TGTGCCAGCAGCCAAAACCTACCTAAGTCCCAGCATTTT.

The chain links TRBV28 to TRBJ1-1, with 11 bases lining up with TRBD1. With V trimmed by 6 bases and J by 1 base, 7 bases remained unmatched. Germline CDR1 reads MDHEN; CDR2 reads SYDVKM. The CDR3 runs 16 residues. The CDR3 DNA sequence: TGTGCCAGCAGACTCGGGGGGACAGGGGGGAACACTGAAGCTTTCTTT. Amino acid sequence: CASRLGGTGGNTEAFF.